One and the same sample provided the 3 T cell receptor beta chains below, sequenced in a study of shared clonotypes between healthy human individuals. Clones were read by immunoSEQ multiplex PCR, and TCRdb kept only the in-frame ones, dropping some. The sample has around 350,000 clones; 73% are singletons. The specimen was memory CD4+ T cells sorted from blood. Subset in this sample: CD45RA-negative fraction. The receptors were sampled from a man aged 30 to 45 in good health.

This clone came up once. The chain couples TRBV28 to TRBJ2-1, with D uncertain. Trimming took off 7 bases at V and 2 bases at J, with 12 bases between the two ends. CDR1 and CDR2 (germline): MDHEN, SYDVKM. The CDR3 spans 14 residues. CDR3 DNA sequence: TGTGCCAGCACCAGCGTTGGGACCTACAATGAGCAGTTCTTC. This gives the protein CASTSVGTYNEQFF.

This clone was picked up one time. The chain uses TRBV18 and TRBJ1-5; 12 bases align to TRBD1. CDR1 and CDR2 (germline): KGHSH, LQKENI. V shed 3 bases, J shed 7 bases, and the junction held 1 base outside the gene matches. This CDR3 comprises 14 residues. CDR3 sequence: CASSPGTGGQPQHF. The CDR3 DNA follows: TGTGCCAGCTCACCGGGGACAGGGGGCCAGCCCCAGCATTTT.

This chain links TRBV15 with TRBJ2-1; 14 nucleotides agree with TRBD2. The germline V gene encodes CDR1 LNHNV and CDR2 YYDKDF (reference sequence). The V and J ends lost 5 bases and 9 bases, in that order; junction bases with no gene match: 9. The CDR3 loop spans 16 amino acids. The CDR3 nucleotides read TGTGCCACCAGCGTACCGGGACTAGCGGGAGCACGTGAGCAGTTCTTC. Protein: CATSVPGLAGAREQFF.